A single TCR beta chain is shown here with its context. The antigen remains unidentified. The CDR3 loop spans 13 amino acids. After removal of 6 bases from V and 9 bases from J, the junction contained 11 bases not matched to a gene. Germline CDR1 MGHRA, CDR2 YSYEKL. This sample was included in a study of human thymus T cells. Repertoires were generated with immunoSEQ multiplex PCR, while TCRdb's copy carries only in-frame clones and drops some. The sample lists under 150,000 clones; about 94% were seen once. General observations from the study: It looked as if thymic and blood repertoires used V and J genes in a biased way. Thymic TCR repertoires of unrelated people reportedly overlapped highly.

Corrective cardiac surgery supplied the resected thymus tissue. The people who donated were healthy Finnish babies having corrective surgery for congenital heart defects. The rearrangement joins TRBV4-1 to TRBJ2-7; 7 nucleotides match TRBD1. The sequence came from a boy younger than two with a congenital heart defect but otherwise immunologically healthy. Sample: thymus tissue. CDR3 in amino acids: CASSHRDSDVQYF. Written as DNA, the CDR3 is TGCGCCAGCAGTCATAGGGACAGCGACGTGCAGTACTTC.